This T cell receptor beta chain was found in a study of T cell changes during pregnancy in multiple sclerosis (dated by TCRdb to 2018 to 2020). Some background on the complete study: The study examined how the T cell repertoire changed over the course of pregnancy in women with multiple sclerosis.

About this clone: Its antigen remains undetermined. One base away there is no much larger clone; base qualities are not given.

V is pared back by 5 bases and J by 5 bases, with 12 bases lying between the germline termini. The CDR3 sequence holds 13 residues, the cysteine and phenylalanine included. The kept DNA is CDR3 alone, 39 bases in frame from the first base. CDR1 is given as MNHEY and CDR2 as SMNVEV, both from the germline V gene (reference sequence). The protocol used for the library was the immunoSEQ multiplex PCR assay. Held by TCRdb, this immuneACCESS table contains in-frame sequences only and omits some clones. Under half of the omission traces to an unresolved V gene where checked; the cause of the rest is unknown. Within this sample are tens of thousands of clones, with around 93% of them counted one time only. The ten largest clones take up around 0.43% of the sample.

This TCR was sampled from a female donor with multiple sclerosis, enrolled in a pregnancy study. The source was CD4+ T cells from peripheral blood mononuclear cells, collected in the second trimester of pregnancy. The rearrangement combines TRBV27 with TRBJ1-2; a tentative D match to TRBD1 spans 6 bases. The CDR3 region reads CASSPYRVYGYTF. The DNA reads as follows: TGTGCCAGCAGTCCCTACAGGGTTTATGGCTACACCTTC.